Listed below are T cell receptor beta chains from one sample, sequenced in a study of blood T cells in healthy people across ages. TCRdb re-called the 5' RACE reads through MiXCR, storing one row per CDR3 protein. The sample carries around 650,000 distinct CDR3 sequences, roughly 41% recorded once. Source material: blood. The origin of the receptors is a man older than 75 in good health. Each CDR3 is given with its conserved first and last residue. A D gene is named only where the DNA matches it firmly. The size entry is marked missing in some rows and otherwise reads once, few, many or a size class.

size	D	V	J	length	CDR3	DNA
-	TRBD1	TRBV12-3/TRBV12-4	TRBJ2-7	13	CASSCRQGNEQYF	TGTGCCAGCAGCTGTAGACAGGGTAACGAGCAGTACTTC
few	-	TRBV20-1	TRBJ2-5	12	CSGSTVQETQYF	TGCAGTGGATCGACGGTCCAAGAGACCCAGTACTTC
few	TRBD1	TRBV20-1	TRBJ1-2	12	CSATPGTVGYTF	TGCAGTGCTACCCCCGGGACAGTAGGCTACACCTTC
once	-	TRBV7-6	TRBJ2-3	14	CASSFLSYTDTQYF	TGTGCCAGCAGTTTTCTATCATACACAGATACGCAGTATTTT
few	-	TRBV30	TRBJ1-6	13	CAWSVQGTTPLHF	TGTGCCTGGAGTGTTCAGGGGACAACACCCCTCCACTTT
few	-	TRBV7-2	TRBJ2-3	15	CASSLAGGHTDTQYF	TGTGCCAGCAGCTTAGCGGGGGGGCACACAGATACGCAGTATTTT
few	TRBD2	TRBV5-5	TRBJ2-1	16	CASSPGTRGRTDEQFF	TGTGCCAGCAGTCCCGGGACTAGGGGGAGAACGGATGAGCAGTTCTTC
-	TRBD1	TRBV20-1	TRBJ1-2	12	CSARQGARGYTF	TGCAGTGCTAGGCAGGGGGCGCGAGGCTACACCTTC
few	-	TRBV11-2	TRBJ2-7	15	CASSLATGTKVEQYF	TGTGCCAGCAGCTTAGCCACCGGGACGAAGGTCGAGCAGTACTTC
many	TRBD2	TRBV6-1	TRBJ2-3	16	CASSAGGGTLTDTQYF	TGTGCCAGCAGTGCCGGGGGGGGGACACTCACAGATACGCAGTATTTT
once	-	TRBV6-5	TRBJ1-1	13	CASRRSVNTEAFF	TGTGCCAGCAGGAGGTCAGTGAACACTGAAGCTTTCTTT
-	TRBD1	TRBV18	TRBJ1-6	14	CASSSQGANSPLHF	TGTGCCAGCTCATCCCAGGGGGCTAATTCACCCCTCCACTTT
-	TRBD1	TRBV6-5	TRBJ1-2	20	CASSLRQGRFIRDSGYGYTF	TGTGCCAGCAGTTTACGACAGGGAAGGTTTATACGGGATTCGGGCTATGGCTACACCTTC
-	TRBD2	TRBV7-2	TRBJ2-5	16	CASSLEPGLPLETQYF	TGTGCCAGCAGCTTAGAGCCGGGACTACCATTGGAGACCCAGTACTTC
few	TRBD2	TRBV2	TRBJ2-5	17	CASSRPGLAVLQETQYF	TGTGCCAGCAGCCGTCCGGGACTAGCGGTTCTACAAGAGACCCAGTACTTC
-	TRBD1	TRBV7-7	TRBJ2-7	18	CASSLLRGQGAFSYEQYF	TGTGCCAGCAGCTTATTACGGGGACAGGGCGCCTTCTCCTACGAGCAGTACTTC
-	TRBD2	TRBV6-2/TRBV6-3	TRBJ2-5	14	CASRIAGVKETQYF	TGTGCCAGCAGAATAGCGGGGGTAAAAGAGACCCAGTACTTC